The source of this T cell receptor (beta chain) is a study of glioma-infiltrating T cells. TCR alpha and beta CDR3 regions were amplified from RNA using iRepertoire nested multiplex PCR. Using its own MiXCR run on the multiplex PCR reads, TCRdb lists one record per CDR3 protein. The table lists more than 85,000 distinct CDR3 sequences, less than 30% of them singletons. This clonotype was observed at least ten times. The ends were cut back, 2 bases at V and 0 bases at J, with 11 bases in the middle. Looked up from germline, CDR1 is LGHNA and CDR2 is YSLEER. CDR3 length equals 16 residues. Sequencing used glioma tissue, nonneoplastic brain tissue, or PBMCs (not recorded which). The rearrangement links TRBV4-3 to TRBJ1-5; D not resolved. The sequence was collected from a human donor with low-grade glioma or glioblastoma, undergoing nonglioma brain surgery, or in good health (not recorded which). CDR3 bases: TGCGCCAGCAGCCAACGATACATTCCTAGCAATCAGCCCCAGCATTTT. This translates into CASSQRYIPSNQPQHF.